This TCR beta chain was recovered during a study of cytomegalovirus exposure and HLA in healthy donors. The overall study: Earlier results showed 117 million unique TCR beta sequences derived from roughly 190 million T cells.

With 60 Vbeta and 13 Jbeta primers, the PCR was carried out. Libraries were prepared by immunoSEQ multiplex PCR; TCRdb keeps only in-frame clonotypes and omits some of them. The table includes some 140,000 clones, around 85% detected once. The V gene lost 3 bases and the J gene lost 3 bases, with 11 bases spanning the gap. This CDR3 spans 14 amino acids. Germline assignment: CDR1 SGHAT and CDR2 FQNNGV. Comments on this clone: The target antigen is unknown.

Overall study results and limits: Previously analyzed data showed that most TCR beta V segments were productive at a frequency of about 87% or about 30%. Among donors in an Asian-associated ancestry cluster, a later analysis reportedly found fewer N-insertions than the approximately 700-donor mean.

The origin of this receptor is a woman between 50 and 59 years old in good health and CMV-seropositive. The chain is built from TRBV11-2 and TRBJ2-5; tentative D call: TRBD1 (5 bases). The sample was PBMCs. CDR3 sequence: CASSFWQGEETQYF. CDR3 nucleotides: TGTGCCAGCAGCTTCTGGCAGGGTGAAGAGACCCAGTACTTC.